Sequencing of this TCR beta chain was carried out in a study of shared clonotypes between healthy human individuals (dated by TCRdb to the early 2020s). About the investigation overall: A couple of women and three men aged 18 to 49 years were included in the cohort. Per donor, three plates each were used for CD4 naive and CD4 memory, two for CD8 naive, and one for CD8 memory. Blood TCR repertoires of a handful of healthy adults were deeply sequenced to estimate repertoire size and the extent of clonotype sharing between individuals. To increase sequencing depth and limit assay-specific biases, different laboratories used diverse techniques to prepare libraries and sequence TCR repertoires. Per donor, leukapheresis produced somewhere between about 0.8 and 9 billion PBMCs. Here is what the overall study found, with its caveats: Sampling was restricted to blood, and TCR repertoires in tissues likely differ from the TCR repertoires found in blood. The small number of donors limited the genetic and exposure-history diversity represented. Even with the large sequencing depth, rarefaction of the sorted-subset datasets indicated that sequencing was incomplete. Pairwise subsampling led to the expectation that sequencing depth would affect the degree of clonotype sharing among donors. Compared with non-shared clonotypes, the clonotypes found in all four sorted-subset donors had higher generation probabilities. Across a few donors, roughly 5.1% of naive CD4, more than 3% of naive CD8, 2.3% of memory CD4, and over 0.35% of memory CD8 clonotypes were shared. Larger estimated clonotype richness was generally found for naive subsets than for memory subsets.

With respect to this clone: The antigen it recognizes is unknown. The input lacks base qualities; no much larger clone sits a single base away.

Using the deep immunoSEQ assay, multiplex PCR amplified TCR CDR3 regions from genomic DNA. Extracted genomic DNA from each cell subset was spread evenly across all wells of several immunoSEQ 96-well plates, with each plate serving as a replicate. For sorted subsets, 200 ng of genomic DNA, equivalent to around 30,000 T cell genomes, went into each replicate PCR. Purified libraries were quantified with a Qubit 3.0 fluorometer, sized on a Bioanalyzer 2100, and re-quantified with the KAPA Library Quantification kit. Every immunoSEQ 96-well plate was sequenced on a separate single-read 150-cycle Illumina NextSeq 550 flow cell. Per the original workflow: The immunoSEQ output contained only junctional sequences without quality scores, so filtering could not match that applied to full-length reads. To assign V/J genes and CDR3, sequences were annotated using PyIR, a Python wrapper for IgBLAST v1.9, with IMGT germline references. Reads were filtered out if the reads had weak V/J assignments (E-value above 1e-6), no CDR3, stop codons, out-of-frame junctions, or ambiguous translated residues. V3J clonotypes were defined as sequences sharing the same inferred V gene, J gene, and CDR3 amino acid sequence. Percentage overlap between repertoires was calculated by dividing the number of shared unique clonotypes by the size of the smaller repertoire. Repertoire richness was assessed with RTK rarefaction, the Chao1 estimator, and Recon v2.1 estimates of unobserved clonotypes. OLGA was used to compute generation probabilities for all TCRbeta clonotypes that the gDNA method yielded from a few donors. TCRdb took this table from immuneACCESS and kept in-frame rearrangements with V and J called. Such tables lack part of the clones; where checked against another copy, unresolved V genes explain under half of the gap, and the rest is unexplained. V and J calls and clone size are those listed in that table; D and trimming were worked out from the DNA. Across this sample there are 2.3 million or so clones, with approximately 93% seen only once. Jointly, the top ten make up approximately 0.4% of the sample.

The donors were healthy, HIV-negative adults with no recently reported acute infections or vaccinations. Only Caucasian adults living in Nashville, Tennessee, USA were represented among the donors. CD4+ T cells were enriched by magnetic negative selection, after which naive cells were positively selected on CD45RA and the negative fraction was taken as the memory subset. Blood was obtained by leukapheresis, after which PBMCs were separated by Ficoll-Histopaque density gradient centrifugation and cryopreserved in liquid nitrogen vapor phase. Analytical flow cytometry was used to check the purity and quantity of every magnetically sorted T cell population. From each sorted fraction, genomic DNA was isolated and quantified by UV absorbance on a Nanodrop 2000c. The CDR3 spans 15 residues, from the cysteine through the phenylalanine. Only the CDR3 DNA stays, 45 bases, in frame from base 1. CDR1 and CDR2, per the germline V gene, are MNHNS and SASEGT. Here V drops 2 bases and J drops 4 bases, and the junction holds 6 bases not matched to any gene.

The sequencing sample was made of naive CD4+ T cells from PBMCs. The cell subset or site label corresponds to: CD45RA+ positively selected. The rearranged segments are TRBV6-1 and TRBJ2-7, with 9 central nucleotides matching TRBD1. This receptor was obtained from a young man in good health. Some clones in this sample may be carry-over from other donors' samples. The sequence in DNA is TGTGCCAGCAGTGAACCGGGGGACAGGGTTTACGAGCAGTACTTC. It translates as CASSEPGDRVYEQYF.